Below are 4 T cell receptor beta chains sequenced from a single sample in a study of cytomegalovirus exposure and HLA in healthy donors. Primers for the PCR totalled 60 Vbeta and 13 Jbeta. Sequencing was performed with immunoSEQ multiplex PCR; in TCRdb, only in-frame clones are kept and a portion is missing. The table records about 77,000 clones, about 78% of them present only once. Sequencing input: PBMCs. Receptors were obtained from a man in his forties or fifties in good health and CMV-seronegative.

The chain has TRBV5-1 and TRBJ2-1; 13 positions match TRBD2. The CDR3 has 18 residues. The germline V gene encodes CDR1 SGHRS and CDR2 YFSETQ. Losses at the gene ends were 4 bases for V and 1 base for J; bases not matched to a gene: 8. The DNA of the CDR3 is TGCGCCAGCAGCATTGGACTAGCGGGAGTGGGGTCCTACAATGAGCAGTTCTTC. Translated: CASSIGLAGVGSYNEQFF.

The V and J genes are TRBV5-6 and TRBJ1-4; 10 bases agree with TRBD1. In germline, CDR1 is SGHDT, CDR2 YYEEEE. The CDR3 has 15 residues. The trim removed 4 bases at V and 11 bases at J, leaving 11 bases unmatched. The CDR3 reads CASSNPTGGLRKLFF. The CDR3 DNA follows: TGTGCCAGCAGCAACCCGACAGGGGGCTTAAGGAAACTGTTTTTT.

The rearrangement joins TRBV10-3 to TRBJ1-2; a possible D gene is TRBD1 (5 bases). Trimming pared 3 bases from V and 4 bases from J, leaving 9 bases between. The CDR3 contains 13 residues. CDR1 is ENHRY and CDR2 is SYGVKD in the germline V gene. CDR3 region: CAISDQGVYGYTF. The CDR3 DNA follows: TGTGCCATCAGTGATCAGGGTGTCTATGGCTACACCTTC.

V and J are TRBV5-5 and TRBJ2-1; 12 bases agree with TRBD2. Trimming cost V 0 bases and J 6 bases; bases outside gene matches: 7. This CDR3 is 17 amino acids long. Per germline, CDR1 SGHKS and CDR2 YYEKEE (reference sequence). The CDR3 is CASSLGMTSGSFNEQFF. CDR3 coding DNA: TGTGCCAGCAGCTTGGGAATGACTAGCGGGAGCTTCAATGAGCAGTTCTTC.